This T cell receptor (beta chain) was identified during a study of Ad26.COV2.S vaccination and SARS-CoV-2 variants. Profiling relied on immunoSEQ multiplex PCR, and the TCRdb table lists in-frame clones only, not all of them. The sample consists of 300,000 to 350,000 clones, about 86% of them appearing once. Treatment of the sample: roughly 20 received Ad26.COV2.S at low or high dose, single or two shots; five or six received placebo; per-sample allocation not given. After the first vaccine or placebo injection, samples were drawn on day 63. Germline V CDR1 and CDR2: SGHDT, YYEEEE. Trimming removed 0 bases at V and 3 bases at J, with 13 bases between. The CDR3 is 16 amino acids.

The TCR was taken from a person aged 18-65 years who received the Ad26.COV2.S COVID-19 vaccine or a placebo. The specimen was peripheral blood, collected in a trial of Ad26.COV2.S vaccine versus placebo. The chain links TRBV5-6 to TRBJ1-5; TRBD1 might be the D (5 bases). CDR3 sequence reads: CASSLAGPWNNQPQHF. Written as DNA, the CDR3 is TGTGCCAGCAGCTTGGCGGGACCTTGGAACAATCAGCCCCAGCATTTT.